This T cell receptor (beta chain) was recorded in a study of cytomegalovirus exposure and HLA in healthy donors. Sequenced by immunoSEQ multiplex PCR; TCRdb stores in-frame clones only, minus some. The sample lists 250,000 to 300,000 clones, roughly 90% occurring once. The CDR3 is made up of 14 amino acids. Per the germline V gene, CDR1 is SNHLY and CDR2 is FYNNEI. V lost 6 bases and J 3 bases, leaving 14 bases between the germline ends. The J gene is TRBJ1-2, the V gene TRBV2; TRBD1 is a possible D gene (5 bases). Specimen: PBMCs. The TCR comes from a woman younger than 30 in good health and CMV-seronegative. CDR3 DNA sequence: TGTGCCAGCAGCTACCAAGGGACTGACTATGGCTACACCTTC. This encodes CASSYQGTDYGYTF.